This T cell receptor beta chain originates from a study of cytomegalovirus exposure and HLA in healthy donors. The CDR3 consists of 16 residues. Germline CDR1 and CDR2: MNHEY and SMNVEV (reference sequence). The trim removed 2 bases at V and 7 bases at J, leaving 9 bases unmatched. The PCR was carried out with 60 Vbeta primers and 13 Jbeta primers. Profiling relied on immunoSEQ multiplex PCR, and the TCRdb table lists in-frame clones only, not all of them. The sample contains some 150,000 clones, roughly three quarters of which appear only once. The sequenced sample consisted of PBMCs. The chain uses TRBV27 and TRBJ2-3; 10 bases map to TRBD2. The sequence derives from a male donor in good health and CMV-seronegative. DNA of the CDR3: TGTGCCAGCAGTTTAAAAAGCGGGGGGGTGAGGAATACGCAGTATTTT. It encodes CASSLKSGGVRNTQYF.